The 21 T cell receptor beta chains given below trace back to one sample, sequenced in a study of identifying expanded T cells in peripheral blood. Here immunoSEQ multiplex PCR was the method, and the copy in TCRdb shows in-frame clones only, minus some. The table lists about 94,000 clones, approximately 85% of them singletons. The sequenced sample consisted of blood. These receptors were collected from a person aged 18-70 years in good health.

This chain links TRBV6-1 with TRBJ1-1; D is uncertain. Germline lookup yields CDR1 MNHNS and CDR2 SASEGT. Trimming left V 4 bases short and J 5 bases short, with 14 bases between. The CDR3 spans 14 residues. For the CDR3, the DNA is TGTGCCAGCAGTGCCTACACCCTAACGACTGAAGCTTTCTTT. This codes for CASSAYTLTTEAFF.

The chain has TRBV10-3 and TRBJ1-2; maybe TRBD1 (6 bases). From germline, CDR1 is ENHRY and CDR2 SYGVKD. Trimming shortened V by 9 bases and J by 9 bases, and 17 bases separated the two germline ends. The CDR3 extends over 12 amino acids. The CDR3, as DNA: TGTGCCATAGGGGGGGACGCTGCGCGCTACACCTTC. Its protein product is CAIGGDAARYTF.

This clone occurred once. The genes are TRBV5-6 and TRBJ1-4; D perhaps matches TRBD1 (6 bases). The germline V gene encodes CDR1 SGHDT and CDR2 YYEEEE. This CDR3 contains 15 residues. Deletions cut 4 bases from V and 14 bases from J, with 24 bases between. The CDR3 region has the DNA TGTGCCAGCAGCGGAACAGGGTTCAGGTTTTCGGGTCTGTTTTTT. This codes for CASSGTGFRFSGLFF.

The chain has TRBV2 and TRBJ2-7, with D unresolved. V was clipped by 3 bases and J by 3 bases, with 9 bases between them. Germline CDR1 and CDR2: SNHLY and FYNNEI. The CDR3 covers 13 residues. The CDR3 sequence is CASSESLLYEQYF. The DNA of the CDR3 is TGTGCCAGCAGTGAGAGTCTACTCTACGAGCAGTACTTC.

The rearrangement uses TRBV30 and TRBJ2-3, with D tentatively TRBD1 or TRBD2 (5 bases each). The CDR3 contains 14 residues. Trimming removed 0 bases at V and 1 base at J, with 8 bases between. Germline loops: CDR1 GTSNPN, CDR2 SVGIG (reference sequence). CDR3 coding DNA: TGTGCCTGGAGTGTACCGGGGCGCACAGATACGCAGTATTTT. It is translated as CAWSVPGRTDTQYF.

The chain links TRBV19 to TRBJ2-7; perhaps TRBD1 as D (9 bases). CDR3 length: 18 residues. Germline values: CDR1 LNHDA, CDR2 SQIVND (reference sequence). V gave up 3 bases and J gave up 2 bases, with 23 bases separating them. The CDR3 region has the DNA TGTGCCAGTAGTATTAGCGGGACAGGGACAAGGGTCACCTACGAGCAGTACTTC. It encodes CASSISGTGTRVTYEQYF.

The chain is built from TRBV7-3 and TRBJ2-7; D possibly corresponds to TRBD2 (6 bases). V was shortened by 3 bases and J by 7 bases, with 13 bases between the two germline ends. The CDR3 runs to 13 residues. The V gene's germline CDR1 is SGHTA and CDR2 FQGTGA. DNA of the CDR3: TGTGCCAGCAGCTTCTCGGGGGACGGGGAGCAGTACTTC. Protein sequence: CASSFSGDGEQYF. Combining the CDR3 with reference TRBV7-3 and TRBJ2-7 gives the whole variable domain GAGVSQTPSNKVTEKGKYVELRCDPISGHTALYWYRQSLGQGPEFLIYFQGTGAADDSGLPNDRFFAVRPEGSVSTLKIQRTERGDSAVYLCASSFSGDGEQYFGPGTRLTVT.

In DNA form, the CDR3 reads TGTGCCAGTAGTGCCTCCGGGAGGGACACTGAAGCTTTCTTT. Its translation is CASSASGRDTEAFF. This chain joins TRBV19 and TRBJ1-1; D not certain. Germline V gives CDR1 LNHDA, CDR2 SQIVND (reference sequence). V was trimmed by 5 bases and J by 3 bases, leaving 13 bases between them. CDR3 length: 14 residues.

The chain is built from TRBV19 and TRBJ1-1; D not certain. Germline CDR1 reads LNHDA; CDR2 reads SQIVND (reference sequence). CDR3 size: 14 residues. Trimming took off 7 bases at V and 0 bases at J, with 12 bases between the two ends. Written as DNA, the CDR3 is TGTGCCAGTACGGTTCCGGGGTTGAACACTGAAGCTTTCTTT. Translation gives CASTVPGLNTEAFF.

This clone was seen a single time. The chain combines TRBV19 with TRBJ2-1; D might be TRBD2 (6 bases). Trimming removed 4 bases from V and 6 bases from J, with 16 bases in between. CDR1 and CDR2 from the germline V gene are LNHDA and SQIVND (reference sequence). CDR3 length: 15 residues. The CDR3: CASSTGPGGGNEQFF. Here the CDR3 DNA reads TGTGCCAGTAGTACCGGACCTGGGGGAGGCAATGAGCAGTTCTTC.

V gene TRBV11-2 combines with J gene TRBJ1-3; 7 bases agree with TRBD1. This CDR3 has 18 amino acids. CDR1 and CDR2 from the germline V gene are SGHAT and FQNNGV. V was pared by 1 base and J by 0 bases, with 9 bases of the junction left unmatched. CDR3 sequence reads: CASSLGMGQLASGNTIYF. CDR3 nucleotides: TGTGCCAGCAGCTTAGGGATGGGACAGCTTGCCTCTGGAAACACCATATATTTT.

The CDR3 region has the DNA TGTGCCAGCAGCCCAGGGACTACCTCGGGCACAGATACGCAGTATTTT. This translates into CASSPGTTSGTDTQYF. The chain carries TRBV7-6 and TRBJ2-3, with 7 bases aligning to TRBD2. Trimming at V came to 5 bases and at J to 1 base, leaving 9 bases not matched to a gene. This CDR3 contains 16 residues. Germline V CDR1 and CDR2: SGHVS, FNYEAQ.

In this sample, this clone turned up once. The CDR3 bases are TGTGCCAGTAGTAGGTACTTGAATCAAGAGACCCAGTACTTC. Its translation is CASSRYLNQETQYF. This chain joins TRBV19 and TRBJ2-5; no definite D call. The CDR3 loop spans 14 amino acids. The ends were cut back, 4 bases at V and 2 bases at J, with 11 bases in the middle. Germline assignment: CDR1 LNHDA and CDR2 SQIVND (reference sequence). The full variable domain, in which reference TRBV19 and TRBJ2-5 provide the parts outside the CDR3, is DGGITQSPKYLFRKEGQNVTLSCEQNLNHDAMYWYRQDPGQGLRLIYYSQIVNDFQKGDIAEGYSVSREKKESFPLTVTSAQKNPTAFYLCASSRYLNQETQYFGPGTRLLVL.

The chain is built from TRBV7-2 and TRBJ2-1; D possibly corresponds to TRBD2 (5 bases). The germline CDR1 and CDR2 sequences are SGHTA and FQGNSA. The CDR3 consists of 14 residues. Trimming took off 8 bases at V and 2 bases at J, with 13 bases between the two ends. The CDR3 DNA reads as TGTGCCAGCGGAATGGCGACTACCTACAATGAGCAGTTCTTC. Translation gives CASGMATTYNEQFF. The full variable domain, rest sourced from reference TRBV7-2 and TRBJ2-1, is GAGVSQSPSNKVTEKGKDVELRCDPISGHTALYWYRQSLGQGLEFLIYFQGNSAPDKSGLPSDRFSAERTGGSVSTLTIQRTQQEDSAVYLCASGMATTYNEQFFGPGTRLTVL.

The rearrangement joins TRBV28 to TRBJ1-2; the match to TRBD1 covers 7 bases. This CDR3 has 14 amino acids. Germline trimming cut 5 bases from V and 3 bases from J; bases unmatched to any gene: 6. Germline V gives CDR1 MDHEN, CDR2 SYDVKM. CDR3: CASSQGGLYYGYTF. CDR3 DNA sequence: TGTGCCAGCAGTCAGGGGGGCCTCTACTATGGCTACACCTTC.

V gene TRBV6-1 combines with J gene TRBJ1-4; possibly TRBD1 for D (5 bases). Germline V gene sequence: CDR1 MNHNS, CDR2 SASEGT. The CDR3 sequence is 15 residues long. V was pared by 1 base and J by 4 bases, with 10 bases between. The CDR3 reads CASSEVRQINEKLFF. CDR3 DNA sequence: TGTGCCAGCAGTGAAGTTAGACAGATTAATGAAAAACTGTTTTTT.

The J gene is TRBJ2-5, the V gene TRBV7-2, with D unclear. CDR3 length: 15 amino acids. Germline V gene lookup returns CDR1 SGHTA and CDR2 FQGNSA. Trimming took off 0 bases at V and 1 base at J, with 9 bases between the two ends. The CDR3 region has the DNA TGTGCCAGCAGCTTAGCCGTACTGCCCCAAGAGACCCAGTACTTC. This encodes CASSLAVLPQETQYF.

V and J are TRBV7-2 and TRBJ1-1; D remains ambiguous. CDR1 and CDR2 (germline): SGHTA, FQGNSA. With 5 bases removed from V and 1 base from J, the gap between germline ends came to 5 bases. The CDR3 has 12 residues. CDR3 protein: CASSHRNTEAFF. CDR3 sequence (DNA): TGTGCCAGCAGCCACAGGAACACTGAAGCTTTCTTT. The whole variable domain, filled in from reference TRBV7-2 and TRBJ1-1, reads GAGVSQSPSNKVTEKGKDVELRCDPISGHTALYWYRQSLGQGLEFLIYFQGNSAPDKSGLPSDRFSAERTGGSVSTLTIQRTQQEDSAVYLCASSHRNTEAFFGQGTRLTVV.

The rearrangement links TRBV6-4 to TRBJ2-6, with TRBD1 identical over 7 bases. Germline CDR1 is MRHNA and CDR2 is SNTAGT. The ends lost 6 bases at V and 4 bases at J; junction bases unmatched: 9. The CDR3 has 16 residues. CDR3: CASSRGTGAGANVLTF. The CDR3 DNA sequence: TGTGCCAGCAGCAGAGGCACAGGGGCCGGGGCCAACGTCCTGACTTTC.

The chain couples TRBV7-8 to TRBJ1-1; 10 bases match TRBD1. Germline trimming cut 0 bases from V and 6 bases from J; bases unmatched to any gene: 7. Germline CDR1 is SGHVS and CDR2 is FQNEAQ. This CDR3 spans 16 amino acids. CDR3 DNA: TGTGCCAGCAGCTTAGCTGCGGGGACAGGGGACGCTGAAGCTTTCTTT. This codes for CASSLAAGTGDAEAFF.

CDR3 nucleotide sequence: TGTGCCAGCAGCTTAAGGGGGGATCAGAGAAACACTGAAGCTTTCTTT. Translation: CASSLRGDQRNTEAFF. The chain recombines TRBV7-9 with TRBJ1-1; tentative D call: TRBD1 (6 bases). V lost 2 bases to trimming and J lost 2 bases, with 15 bases between them. The CDR3 is 16 amino acids. Germline V gene sequence: CDR1 SEHNR, CDR2 FQNEAQ (reference sequence).